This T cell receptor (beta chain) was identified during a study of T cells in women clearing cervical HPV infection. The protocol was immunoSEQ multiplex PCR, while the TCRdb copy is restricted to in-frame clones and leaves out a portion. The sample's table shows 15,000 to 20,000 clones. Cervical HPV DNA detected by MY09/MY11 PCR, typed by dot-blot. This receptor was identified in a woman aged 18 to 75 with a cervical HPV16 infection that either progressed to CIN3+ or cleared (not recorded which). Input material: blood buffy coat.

CDR3 bases read: TGTGCCTGCCCCCCCTCGCGGGGGGGTATCACCGGGGAG. Residues: CACPPSRGGITGE. The whole CDR3 is CACPPSRGGITGELFF. The chain combines TRBV30 with TRBJ2-2; TRBD2 agrees at 9 bases. The CDR3 extends 3 residues past the end of the read, so its final part is completed from the germline J gene. CDR1 GTSNPN and CDR2 SVGIG come from the germline V gene (reference sequence). The V gene end was trimmed by 6 bases and the J gene end by 4 bases; junction bases not matched to a gene: 12. The CDR3 covers 16 residues.